This T cell receptor beta chain was profiled in a study of T-cell memory formation after mild COVID-19. The study, taken as a whole, reports: Cross-reactive memory appears to have joined, as suggested by some responding clones showing up in pre-infection memory.

This clonotype was seen only a few times. What it binds is not known. V lost 1 base to trimming and J lost 4 bases; unmatched junction nucleotides: 2. Germline-derived CDR1 and CDR2 are LGHDT and YNNKEL (reference sequence). The CDR3 is 14 amino acids. TCR alpha and TCR beta cDNA libraries carrying sample barcodes and UMIs were produced by 5'RACE using constant-segment primers. TCRdb re-called the 5' RACE reads through MiXCR, storing one row per CDR3 protein. The sample lists some 200,000 distinct CDR3 sequences; approximately 10% were seen once. Sequenced sample: PBMCs or a T cell subset sorted from them (not recorded which). The receptor comes from a man younger than 35 who had mild COVID-19 (a few samples of this study predate the infection). Cell type and time point are not known. The J gene is TRBJ1-2, the V gene TRBV3-1, with 8 nucleotides matching TRBD1. The CDR3 sequence: CASSQATGGYGYTF. The CDR3 region has the DNA TGTGCCAGCAGCCAAGCTACAGGGGGCTATGGCTACACCTTC.